The 23 T cell receptor beta chains in this list originate from one sample, sequenced in a study of Ad26.COV2.S vaccination and SARS-CoV-2 variants. Stated treatment: approximately 18 received Ad26.COV2.S at low or high dose, single or two shots; 5 received placebo; per-sample allocation not given. Following the first vaccine or placebo injection, samples were taken on day 63. Profiling relied on immunoSEQ multiplex PCR, and the TCRdb table lists in-frame clones only, not all of them. The data contain under 400,000 clones, around 86% of them singletons. Source: peripheral blood, taken in a trial of Ad26.COV2.S vaccine versus placebo. The receptors were sampled from a person aged 18-60 years who received the Ad26.COV2.S COVID-19 vaccine or a placebo.

The chain carries TRBV4-1 and TRBJ2-7, with a tentative D call TRBD1 (6 bases). Germline V gives CDR1 MGHRA, CDR2 YSYEKL. Trimming shortened V by 4 bases and J by 4 bases, and 20 bases separated the two germline ends. The CDR3 covers 16 residues. In DNA form, the CDR3 reads TGCGCCAGCAGCCCGCGATGGGGGACAAGGGATTACGAGCAGTACTTC. Protein: CASSPRWGTRDYEQYF.

The chain is built from TRBV19 and TRBJ1-2, with 7 nucleotides matching TRBD1. From germline, CDR1 is LNHDA and CDR2 SQIVND (reference sequence). The CDR3 extends over 15 amino acids. The J segment lost 2 bases and the V segment lost 1 base, leaving 4 bases of the junction unmatched. The CDR3 DNA sequence: TGTGCCAGTAGTATAGTGGAGGACAGGAACTATGGCTACACCTTC. This gives the protein CASSIVEDRNYGYTF.

The chain uses TRBV6-4 and TRBJ1-1; 7 bases map to TRBD1. This CDR3 is 14 amino acids long. In germline, CDR1 is MRHNA, CDR2 SNTAGT. V dropped 6 bases and J dropped 0; count of bases not matched to a gene: 4. The DNA of the CDR3 is TGTGCCAGCAGCCCCGGGACAGTGAACACTGAAGCTTTCTTT. Translated: CASSPGTVNTEAFF.

On this clone itself: Other nucleotide sequences in the sample specify the same CDR3. This chain uses TRBV27 with TRBJ1-5; D perhaps matches TRBD1 (5 bases). V lost 3 bases to trimming and J lost 1 base, with 10 bases between them. The CDR3 has 15 residues. Looked up from germline, CDR1 is MNHEY and CDR2 is SMNVEV (reference sequence). CDR3 in DNA: TGTGCCAGCAGTTTGCAGGGTGGGAGCAATCAGCCCCAGCATTTT. It codes for CASSLQGGSNQPQHF.

Here the CDR3 reads CASKVKWDTEAFF. As DNA, the CDR3 is TGTGCCAGCAAGGTGAAGTGGGACACTGAAGCTTTCTTT. This rearrangement joins TRBV7-2 to TRBJ1-1; D remains unclear. The germline V and J ends were trimmed by 7 bases and 3 bases, with 12 bases remaining between them. CDR1 and CDR2 from the germline V gene are SGHTA and FQGNSA. The length of the CDR3 is 13 residues.

This clone was recorded once. This chain connects TRBV7-2 to TRBJ2-1; tentative D call: TRBD1 (5 bases). The germline CDR1 and CDR2 sequences are SGHTA and FQGNSA. The CDR3 sequence is 14 residues long. Trimming removed 1 base at V and 8 bases at J, with 12 bases between. CDR3 nucleotide sequence: TGTGCCAGCAGCTTAGGACAGCCGCTCGATGAGCAGTTCTTC. The encoded protein is CASSLGQPLDEQFF.

This sequence joins TRBV21-1 and TRBJ1-1; TRBD1, as called in the table, went unchecked against the DNA. TRBV21-1 is recorded as a pseudogene. CDR3 size: 15 residues. The CDR3 DNA sequence: TGTGCCAGCAGCAAGCCCACAGGGGGCGACACTGAAGCTTTCTTT. Encoded protein: CASSKPTGGDTEAFF.

This clone was detected a few times. The chain combines TRBV5-4 with TRBJ1-6; no definite D call. V shed 3 bases and J shed 8 bases, with 6 bases lying between them. The CDR3 has 12 amino acids. In germline, CDR1 is SGHNT, CDR2 YYREEE (reference sequence). The CDR3 protein is CASSSEYSPLHF. CDR3 DNA: TGTGCCAGCAGCTCAGAGTATTCACCCCTCCACTTT.

The rearrangement links TRBV19 to TRBJ1-3; D not certain. V lost 2 bases to trimming and J lost 0 bases, with 17 bases between them. Germline V gene data show CDR1 as LNHDA and CDR2 as SQIVND (reference sequence). The CDR3 length is 18 residues. The CDR3 region has the DNA TGTGCCAGTAGTATAACCCCCCCCGGGCGGAGCTCTGGAAACACCATATATTTT. Protein: CASSITPPGRSSGNTIYF. The full variable domain, in which reference TRBV19 and TRBJ1-3 provide the parts outside the CDR3, is DGGITQSPKYLFRKEGQNVTLSCEQNLNHDAMYWYRQDPGQGLRLIYYSQIVNDFQKGDIAEGYSVSREKKESFPLTVTSAQKNPTAFYLCASSITPPGRSSGNTIYFGEGSWLTVV.

The CDR3 is CASSQASDAQETQYF. The CDR3 DNA sequence: TGTGCCAGCAGCCAAGCCTCGGACGCACAAGAGACCCAGTACTTC. This chain links TRBV3-1 (or the pseudogene TRBV3-2) with TRBJ2-5; unclear D gene. CDR1 and CDR2 from the germline V gene are LGHDT and YNNKEL (reference sequence). This CDR3 is built from 15 residues. Trimming removed 1 base from V and 2 bases from J, with 11 bases in between.

The rearrangement links TRBV27 to TRBJ2-1; D not certain. The CDR3 consists of 11 residues. Between the trimmed V and J ends, which lost 5 bases and 5 bases, there was a span of 4 bases. Looked up from germline, CDR1 is MNHEY and CDR2 is SMNVEV (reference sequence). The CDR3 DNA sequence: TGTGCCAGCAGTCGGCACAATGAGCAGTTCTTC. It encodes CASSRHNEQFF.

This chain uses TRBV7-2 with TRBJ2-7; TRBD1 might be the D (6 bases). Germline assignment: CDR1 SGHTA and CDR2 FQGNSA. Trimming left V 3 bases short and J 0 bases short, with 15 bases between. The CDR3 extends over 16 amino acids. CDR3 in DNA: TGTGCCAGCAGCTTCCACGGACAGAGCAGCTCCTACGAGCAGTACTTC. Its translation: CASSFHGQSSSYEQYF.

The chain's CDR3 is CATSRRHVSGNTIYF. The CDR3 nucleotides are TGTGCCACCAGCCGCCGACATGTCTCTGGAAACACCATATATTTT. V usage is TRBV15 and J usage is TRBJ1-3, with unresolved D. Trimming left V 5 bases short and J 0 bases short, with 11 bases between. Germline V gene data show CDR1 as LNHNV and CDR2 as YYDKDF (reference sequence). The CDR3 consists of 15 residues.

Only a few counts were recorded for this clone. The rearrangement uses TRBV2 and TRBJ1-3; TRBD1 aligns across 7 bases. V lost 2 bases to trimming and J lost 3 bases; unmatched junction nucleotides: 10. In germline, CDR1 is SNHLY, CDR2 FYNNEI. This CDR3 has 17 residues. The CDR3 coding sequence is TGTGCCAGCAGTGAACCCGGGACAGACTGGAATGGAAACACCATATATTTT. Its translation: CASSEPGTDWNGNTIYF.

This chain joins TRBV2 and TRBJ1-2, with D tentatively TRBD1 (5 bases). The V end was cut by 7 bases, the J end by 7 bases, with 16 bases between. Looked up from germline, CDR1 is SNHLY and CDR2 is FYNNEI. The CDR3 contains 13 residues. The CDR3 spells CASTPVGPSGYTF. The CDR3 DNA reads as TGTGCCAGCACCCCTGTGGGACCCAGTGGCTACACCTTC.

The genes are TRBV9 and TRBJ2-3; 9 nucleotides align to TRBD2. The CDR3 sequence is 16 residues long. Trimming at V came to 0 bases and at J to 3 bases, leaving 5 bases not matched to a gene. CDR1 is SGDLS, CDR2 YYNGEE, per germline. This CDR3 reads CASSVVGGGVTDTQYF. For the CDR3, the DNA is TGTGCCAGCAGCGTAGTTGGCGGGGGGGTAACAGATACGCAGTATTTT.

The chain links TRBV5-1 to TRBJ2-7, with a tentative D call TRBD2 (5 bases). V was cut by 5 bases and J by 7 bases, with 16 bases left in between. The V gene's germline CDR1 is SGHRS and CDR2 YFSETQ. The CDR3 is made up of 13 amino acids. This chain's CDR3 is CASSFIEGREQYF. As DNA, the CDR3 is TGCGCCAGCAGTTTTATAGAGGGCCGGGAGCAGTACTTC.

This chain joins TRBV19 and TRBJ1-3; 7 bases align to TRBD1. The CDR3 runs to 16 residues. CDR1 and CDR2 (germline): LNHDA, SQIVND (reference sequence). With V trimmed by 4 bases and J by 2 bases, 8 bases remained unmatched. The CDR3 protein is CASSKGQPETGNTIYF. DNA of the CDR3: TGTGCCAGTAGTAAGGGACAGCCTGAAACTGGAAACACCATATATTTT. Using reference TRBV19 and TRBJ1-3 for the parts outside the CDR3, the full variable domain is DGGITQSPKYLFRKEGQNVTLSCEQNLNHDAMYWYRQDPGQGLRLIYYSQIVNDFQKGDIAEGYSVSREKKESFPLTVTSAQKNPTAFYLCASSKGQPETGNTIYFGEGSWLTVV.

The V call is TRBV27, the J call TRBJ1-2, with 7 nucleotides matching TRBD1. In germline, CDR1 is MNHEY, CDR2 SMNVEV (reference sequence). Trimming took 0 bases from V and 5 from J; bases not matched to a gene: 3. The CDR3 consists of 14 residues. CDR3 bases: TGTGCCAGCAGTTTATCGGCACAGGGGTATGGCTACACCTTC. This sequence encodes CASSLSAQGYGYTF.

This clone showed up just a few times. V and J are TRBV9 and TRBJ1-2; D gene ambiguous. The CDR3 is 15 amino acids. Per the germline V gene, CDR1 is SGDLS and CDR2 is YYNGEE. The V and J ends lost 0 bases and 0 bases respectively, with 9 bases between them. CDR3: CASSVAAGSNYGYTF. As DNA, the CDR3 is TGTGCCAGCAGCGTAGCGGCGGGCTCTAACTATGGCTACACCTTC.

The chain is built from TRBV15 and TRBJ1-4, with D perhaps matching TRBD1 (6 bases). The CDR3 has 16 residues. Germline loops: CDR1 LNHNV, CDR2 YYDKDF (reference sequence). The V end was cut by 5 bases, the J end by 5 bases, with 18 bases between. The CDR3 spells CATSRADRTGNEKLFF. As DNA, the CDR3 is TGTGCCACCAGCCGGGCCGACAGGACGGGGAATGAAAAACTGTTTTTT.

The CDR3 DNA is TGTGCCAGCAGCCGAGACAGGGCCCCTGGAAACACCATATATTTT. Its translation is CASSRDRAPGNTIYF. V and J are TRBV13 and TRBJ1-3, with 7 bases fitting TRBD1. J lost 2 bases, V lost 5 bases, and 6 bases had no gene match. The V gene's germline CDR1 is PRHDT and CDR2 FYEKMQ (reference sequence). The CDR3 runs to 15 residues.

The chain carries TRBV14 and TRBJ1-4, with 7 bases that match TRBD1. There are 15 residues in the CDR3. From germline, CDR1 is SGHDN and CDR2 FVKESK. V lost 0 bases, J lost 8 bases, and 6 bases stayed unmatched. The CDR3 here is CASSQDHAGQEKLFF. The CDR3 bases are TGTGCCAGCAGCCAAGATCATGCGGGACAGGAAAAACTGTTTTTT.